The 24 T cell receptor beta chains in this list originate from one sample, sequenced in a study of T cell responses to AZD1222 COVID-19 vaccine. Profiled with immunoSEQ multiplex PCR; TCRdb holds only in-frame clones, not every one. The sample contains fewer than 85,000 clones, around 91% of which appear only once. The sequencing here drew on peripheral blood, taken on day 0 of AZD1222 vaccination. These receptors were obtained from an adult in good health.

This chain's CDR3 is CASSYIGSSDTQYF. In nucleotides, the CDR3 is TGTGCCAGCAGTTATATCGGCAGCTCAGATACGCAGTATTTT. The chain employs TRBV6-6 and TRBJ2-3; D is undetermined. The ends were cut back, 3 bases at V and 4 bases at J, with 11 bases in the middle. Germline lookup yields CDR1 MNHNY and CDR2 SVGAGI (reference sequence). The CDR3 covers 14 residues.

The genes are TRBV3-1 (or the pseudogene TRBV3-2) and TRBJ2-1; 10 nucleotides agree with TRBD2. There are 14 residues in the CDR3. Germline-derived CDR1 and CDR2 are LGHDT and YNNKEL (reference sequence). The junction had 4 bases not matched to a gene; V was cut back by 0 bases and J by 11 bases. CDR3 protein: CASSQEGTSEKQFF. The CDR3 DNA reads TGTGCCAGCAGCCAAGAGGGGACTAGCGAAAAGCAGTTCTTC.

The chain uses TRBV11-3 and TRBJ1-5; TRBD1 aligns across 7 bases. The germline CDR1 and CDR2 sequences are SGHNT and YENEEA. The CDR3 is 20 residues long. J gave up 1 base and V 6 bases, and 21 bases lay outside the gene matches. This chain's CDR3 is CASSYVFGGQFPRSNQPQHF. The CDR3 DNA sequence: TGTGCCAGCAGTTACGTTTTCGGGGGACAGTTTCCTCGGAGCAATCAGCCCCAGCATTTT.

This clone was counted only a few times. The chain joins TRBV12-3 or TRBV12-4 to TRBJ1-1, with D possibly being TRBD1 (6 bases). V was pared by 6 bases and J by 5 bases, with 10 bases between. The CDR3 has 12 residues. CDR3 nucleotides: TGTGCCAGCAGACGAGGGGGAACTGAAGCTTTCTTT. It codes for CASRRGGTEAFF.

The chain couples TRBV5-6 to TRBJ1-1, with a weak D call TRBD1 (5 bases). In germline, CDR1 is SGHDT, CDR2 YYEEEE. The CDR3 totals 14 residues. V gave up 1 base and J gave up 1 base, with 8 bases separating them. The CDR3 nucleotides are TGTGCCAGCAGCTTGTGGCAGGGGAACACTGAAGCTTTCTTT. Protein sequence: CASSLWQGNTEAFF.

In this sample, this clone turned up once. V is TRBV27 and J is TRBJ2-7; 10 nucleotides align to TRBD2. CDR3 length equals 16 residues. From germline, CDR1 is MNHEY and CDR2 SMNVEV (reference sequence). J gave up 2 bases and V 2 bases, and 6 bases lay outside the gene matches. CDR3 region: CASSLVGLAEAYEQYF. The CDR3 nucleotides are TGTGCCAGCAGTTTAGTTGGACTAGCGGAAGCCTACGAGCAGTACTTC.

The CDR3 sequence: CSVETGDTEKLFF. CDR3 in DNA: TGCAGCGTTGAGACAGGGGACACAGAAAAACTGTTTTTT. The chain links TRBV29-1 to TRBJ1-4; 8 bases are shared with TRBD1. V trimming: 3 bases; J trimming: 8 bases; junction bases outside the gene matches: 5. The CDR3 loop spans 13 amino acids. From germline, CDR1 is SQVTM and CDR2 ANQGSEA. The whole variable domain, filled in from reference TRBV29-1 and TRBJ1-4, reads SAVISQKPSRDICQRGTSLTIQCQVDSQVTMMFWYRQQPGQSLTLIATANQGSEATYESGFVIDKFPISRPNLTFSTLTVSNMSPEDSSIYLCSVETGDTEKLFFGSGTQLSVL.

The genes are TRBV18 and TRBJ2-1; 12 bases match TRBD2. The germline V gene encodes CDR1 KGHSH and CDR2 LQKENI. The CDR3 is made up of 15 amino acids. V dropped 6 bases and J dropped 6; count of bases not matched to a gene: 6. The CDR3 loop is CASSYSSGRANEQFF. CDR3 coding DNA: TGTGCCAGCTCGTATTCTAGCGGGAGGGCCAATGAGCAGTTCTTC.

The chain recombines TRBV19 with TRBJ1-5, with TRBD1 identical over 11 bases. The CDR3 is 13 residues long. The J segment lost 6 bases and the V segment lost 6 bases, leaving 1 base of the junction unmatched. Germline CDR1 and CDR2: LNHDA and SQIVND (reference sequence). The CDR3 nucleotides read TGTGCCAGTAGGGACAGGGGGCTTCAGCCCCAGCATTTT. Protein sequence: CASRDRGLQPQHF.

The chain is built from TRBV5-3 and TRBJ2-7; TRBD2 matches 8 bases. TRBV5-3 is reported as an ORF; its role is uncertain. V dropped 4 bases and J dropped 3; count of bases not matched to a gene: 21. This CDR3 has 19 amino acids. CDR3 sequence reads: CARSPRDGRAWVPLYEQYF. The CDR3 coding sequence is TGTGCCAGAAGCCCCCGAGACGGGAGGGCCTGGGTCCCTCTCTACGAGCAGTACTTC.

This clone has a single count. This chain connects TRBV29-1 to TRBJ2-7; TRBD1 matches 7 bases. CDR1 and CDR2 from the germline V gene are SQVTM and ANQGSEA. The CDR3 has 13 amino acids. The ends lost 4 bases at V and 2 bases at J; junction bases unmatched: 5. CDR3 region: CSVAPGQTYEQYF. The CDR3, as DNA: TGCAGCGTTGCCCCGGGACAGACCTACGAGCAGTACTTC.

The V and J genes are TRBV6-4 and TRBJ2-3; D is undetermined. Germline V gene sequence: CDR1 MRHNA, CDR2 SNTAGT. V lost 3 bases, J lost 1 base, and 5 bases lay in between. CDR3 length: 13 amino acids. CDR3 bases: TGTGCCAGCAGTGAGAAGGGCACAGATACGCAGTATTTT. This sequence encodes CASSEKGTDTQYF.

This chain joins TRBV4-3 and TRBJ2-7; D ambiguous. V was shortened by 4 bases and J by 2 bases, with 12 bases between the two germline ends. The CDR3 has 14 amino acids. In germline, CDR1 is LGHNA, CDR2 YSLEER. DNA of the CDR3: TGCGCCAGCAGCCGAAGAATTGGTACCTACGAGCAGTACTTC. As protein: CASSRRIGTYEQYF.

The gene calls are TRBV7-9 and TRBJ1-3; D is uncertain. Trimming removed 5 bases from V and 0 bases from J, with 14 bases in between. The V gene's germline CDR1 is SEHNR and CDR2 FQNEAQ (reference sequence). CDR3 length equals 16 residues. For the CDR3, the DNA is TGTGCCAGCAGCGCCCCCGAGAGGGTCTCTGGAAACACCATATATTTT. It translates to CASSAPERVSGNTIYF. Full variable domain (rest looked up from reference TRBV7-9 and TRBJ1-3): DTGVSQNPRHKITKRGQNVTFRCDPISEHNRLYWYRQTLGQGPEFLTYFQNEAQLEKSRLLSDRFSAERPKGSFSTLEIQRTEQGDSAMYLCASSAPERVSGNTIYFGEGSWLTVV.

The rearrangement uses TRBV7-9 and TRBJ2-5, with unresolved D. Germline lookup yields CDR1 SEHNR and CDR2 FQNEAQ (reference sequence). This CDR3 is 15 amino acids long. The ends were cut back, 1 base at V and 5 bases at J, with 14 bases in the middle. CDR3 loop: CASSLGTIIWETQYF. The CDR3 bases are TGTGCCAGCAGCTTAGGGACCATCATCTGGGAGACCCAGTACTTC.

The chain links TRBV7-2 to TRBJ2-2; D is unresolved. Germline CDR1 reads SGHTA; CDR2 reads FQGNSA. This CDR3 has 12 amino acids. V lost 2 bases and J 4 bases, leaving 2 bases between the germline ends. The CDR3 region has the DNA TGTGCCAGCAGCTTAAGCACCGGGGAGCTGTTTTTT. Translating it yields CASSLSTGELFF.

The chain links TRBV2 to TRBJ2-7; TRBD1 is a possible D gene (6 bases). CDR1 is SNHLY and CDR2 is FYNNEI in the germline V gene. The CDR3 covers 12 residues. V shed 11 bases and J shed 6 bases, with 17 bases lying between them. The CDR3 DNA sequence: TGTGCCTCCCACAGGGATAGGGGCGAGCAGTACTTC. The encoded protein is CASHRDRGEQYF.

The genes are TRBV9 and TRBJ2-1, with TRBD1 matching over 7 bases. CDR1 and CDR2 (germline): SGDLS, YYNGEE. The CDR3 spans 15 residues. V lost 4 bases, J lost 7 bases, and 11 bases stayed unmatched. The CDR3 nucleotides read TGTGCCAGCAGCAGCAGCGCCAGGGGGTATAATGAGCAGTTCTTC. Translated, it gives CASSSSARGYNEQFF.

This clone occurred a few times. This chain joins TRBV7-9 and TRBJ2-7; TRBD2 aligns across 13 bases. J lost 3 bases, V lost 3 bases, and 5 bases had no gene match. This CDR3 spans 16 amino acids. Looked up from germline, CDR1 is SEHNR and CDR2 is FQNEAQ (reference sequence). The CDR3 DNA reads as TGTGCCAGCAGCTTGGGGACTAGCGGGGTAGGCTACGAGCAGTACTTC. It specifies CASSLGTSGVGYEQYF.

The rearrangement uses TRBV6-6 and TRBJ2-7, with unresolved D. Germline CDR1 reads MNHNY; CDR2 reads SVGAGI (reference sequence). The CDR3 spans 14 residues. The V end lost 7 bases, the J end lost 2 bases, and 15 bases lay between the germline ends. This CDR3 is CASKSPRATYEQYF. As DNA, the CDR3 is TGTGCCAGCAAAAGTCCAAGGGCGACCTACGAGCAGTACTTC.

In nucleotides, the CDR3 is TGTGCCAGCAGCCCAGTGGACACCCTCTTAGAGACCCAGTACTTC. This gives the protein CASSPVDTLLETQYF. The genes are TRBV7-9 and TRBJ2-5, with D maybe TRBD1 (5 bases). From germline, CDR1 is SEHNR and CDR2 FQNEAQ (reference sequence). Trimming left V 5 bases short and J 4 bases short, with 17 bases between. The CDR3 covers 15 residues. The full variable domain, rest sourced from reference TRBV7-9 and TRBJ2-5, is DTGVSQNPRHKITKRGQNVTFRCDPISEHNRLYWYRQTLGQGPEFLTYFQNEAQLEKSRLLSDRFSAERPKGSFSTLEIQRTEQGDSAMYLCASSPVDTLLETQYFGPGTRLLVL.

The CDR3 spells CASSPGQHNTGELFF. CDR3 nucleotides: TGCGCCAGCAGCCCGGGACAGCATAACACCGGGGAGCTGTTTTTT. J is TRBJ2-2 and V is TRBV5-1, with 7 bases matching TRBD1. Germline V gene lookup returns CDR1 SGHRS and CDR2 YFSETQ. CDR3 length equals 15 residues. V was clipped by 4 bases and J by 2 bases; unmatched bases: 5. The full variable domain, in which reference TRBV5-1 and TRBJ2-2 provide the parts outside the CDR3, is KAGVTQTPRYLIKTRGQQVTLSCSPISGHRSVSWYQQTPGQGLQFLFEYFSETQRNKGNFPGRFSGRQFSNSRSEMNVSTLELGDSALYLCASSPGQHNTGELFFGEGSRLTVL.

The CDR3 DNA reads as TGTGCCAGCAGCTTACGGGGCCAAGAGACCCAGTACTTC. Amino acid sequence: CASSLRGQETQYF. This sequence joins TRBV11-3 and TRBJ2-5; tentative D call: TRBD2 (5 bases). CDR1 is SGHNT, CDR2 YENEEA, per germline. There are 13 residues in the CDR3. The V end lost 2 bases, the J end lost 1 base, and 5 bases lay between the germline ends.

In its sample, this clone was seen a few times. This chain uses TRBV5-1 with TRBJ1-1, with TRBD1 as a possible D gene (6 bases). This CDR3 spans 15 amino acids. Trimming took off 1 base at V and 4 bases at J, with 14 bases between the two ends. Germline CDR1 reads SGHRS; CDR2 reads YFSETQ. The CDR3 spells CASSLSGAGSTEAFF. The CDR3 region has the DNA TGCGCCAGCAGCTTGTCAGGGGCCGGGAGCACTGAAGCTTTCTTT.